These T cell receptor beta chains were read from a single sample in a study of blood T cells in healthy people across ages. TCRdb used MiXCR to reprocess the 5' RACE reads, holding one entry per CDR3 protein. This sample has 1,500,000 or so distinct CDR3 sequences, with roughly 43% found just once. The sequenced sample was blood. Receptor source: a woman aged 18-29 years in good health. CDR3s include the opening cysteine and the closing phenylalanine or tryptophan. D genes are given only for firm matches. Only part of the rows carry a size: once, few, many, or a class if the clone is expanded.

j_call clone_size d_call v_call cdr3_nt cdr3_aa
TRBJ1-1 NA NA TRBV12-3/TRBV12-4 TGTGCCAGCAGTTTAGCGGTAGTTTTGAACACTGAAGCTTTCTTT CASSLAVVLNTEAFF
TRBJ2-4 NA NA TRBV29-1 TGCAGCGGGACAGACCTAGCCAAAAACATTCAGTACTTC CSGTDLAKNIQYF
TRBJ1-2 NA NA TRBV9 TGTGCCAGCAGCGATTCGACGGTGAGAACTGTTAGCTACACCTTC CASSDSTVRTVSYTF
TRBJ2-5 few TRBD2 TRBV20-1 TGCAGTGCTAGAAAGGGACTAGCGCCCTACCAGGAGACCCAGTACTTC CSARKGLAPYQETQYF
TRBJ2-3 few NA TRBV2 TGTGCCAGCAGTGAATGGTCAGCCGACCGCACAGATACGCAGTATTTT CASSEWSADRTDTQYF
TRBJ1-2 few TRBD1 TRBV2 TGTGCCAGCAGTGCCAACCTAGGACAGGGTCGTGGCTACACCTTC CASSANLGQGRGYTF
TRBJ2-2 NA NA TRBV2 TGTGCCAGCAGGGACCTGAGGACCGGGGAGCTGTTTTTT CASRDLRTGELFF
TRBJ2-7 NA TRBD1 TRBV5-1 TGCGCCAGCAGCCCGGGACAGGGCTTTAACGAGCAGTACTTC CASSPGQGFNEQYF
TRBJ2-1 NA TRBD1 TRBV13 TGTGCCAGCAGCGTGACAGACAGGGCGGATGAGCAGTTCTTC CASSVTDRADEQFF
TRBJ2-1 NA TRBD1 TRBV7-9 TGTGCCAGCAGCTCACCGGGACAGGGGGCGCGAGATGAGCAGTTCTTC CASSSPGQGARDEQFF
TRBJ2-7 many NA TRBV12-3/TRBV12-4 TGTGCCAGCAGCCCCTGGCCAGGCCACGAGCAGTACTTC CASSPWPGHEQYF
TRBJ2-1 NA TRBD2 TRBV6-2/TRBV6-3 TGTGCCAGCAGCTTCCCCGGGACTAGCGGTAATGAGCAGTTCTTC CASSFPGTSGNEQFF
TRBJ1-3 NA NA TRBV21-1 TGTGCCAGCAGCCGTGAAGAGGACGCTGGAAACACCATATATTTT CASSREEDAGNTIYF
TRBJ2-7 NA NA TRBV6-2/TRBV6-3 TGTGCCAGCAGTTATGGGGGGGGCACCTACGAGCAGTACTTC CASSYGGGTYEQYF
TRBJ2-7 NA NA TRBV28 TGTGCCAGCAGCTATGCCGGGCCAACTAGGGGCTACGAGCAGTACTTC CASSYAGPTRGYEQYF
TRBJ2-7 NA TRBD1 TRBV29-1 TGCAGCGTTGAACGGGACAGGGTCGGCGAGCAGTACTTC CSVERDRVGEQYF
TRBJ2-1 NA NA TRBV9 TGTGCCAGCAGCCTATTGGGGCATAGGGAATACAATGAGCAGTTCTTC CASSLLGHREYNEQFF
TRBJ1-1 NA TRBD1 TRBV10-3 TGTGCCATCAGCAATCCGGGACAGGGCCACACTGAAGCTTTCTTT CAISNPGQGHTEAFF
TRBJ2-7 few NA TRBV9 TGTGCCAGCAGCGTAGAACCTGCTCTGGGGAACGAGCAGTACTTC CASSVEPALGNEQYF
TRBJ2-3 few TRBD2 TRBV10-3 TGTGCCATCAGTCCAGCAGGGCGGGGGGATACGCAGTATTTT CAISPAGRGDTQYF
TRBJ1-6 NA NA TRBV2 TGTGCCAGCAGCTTCGGACAGAATAATTCACCCCTCCACTTT CASSFGQNNSPLHF
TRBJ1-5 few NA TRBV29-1 TGCAGCGCTTCTTATAGCAATCAGCCCCAGCATTTT CSASYSNQPQHF
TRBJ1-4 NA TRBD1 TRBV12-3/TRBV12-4 TGTGCCAGCAGTCCAGGGACAGCGGAAAATGAAAAACTGTTTTTT CASSPGTAENEKLFF
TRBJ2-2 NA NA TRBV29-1 TGCAGCGCACAGTACACCGGGGAGCTGTTTTTT CSAQYTGELFF
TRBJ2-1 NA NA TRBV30 TGTGCCTGGAGTGTAGGAGGGTGGAATGAGCAGTTCTTC CAWSVGGWNEQFF
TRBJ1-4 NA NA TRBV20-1 TGCAGTGCTAGGGGAGGAGGAAGTGAAAAACTGTTTTTT CSARGGGSEKLFF
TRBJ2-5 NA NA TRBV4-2 TGTGCCAGCAGCCAAGATGGCGCGGGGTGGGACCAAGAGACCCAGTACTTC CASSQDGAGWDQETQYF
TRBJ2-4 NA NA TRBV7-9 TGTGCCAGCAGCTTCCTCGGGTCTCAGATAGCCAAAAACATTCAGTACTTC CASSFLGSQIAKNIQYF
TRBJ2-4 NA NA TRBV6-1 TGTGCCACCTACCTCGGTGCAGGGCTCAAAAACATTCAGTACTTC CATYLGAGLKNIQYF
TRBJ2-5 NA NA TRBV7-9 TGTGCCAGCAGCTACGGAGTCGAGACCCAGTACTTC CASSYGVETQYF
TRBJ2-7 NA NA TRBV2 TGTGCCAGCAAGGTCCAGGGTATGTACGAGCAGTACTTC CASKVQGMYEQYF
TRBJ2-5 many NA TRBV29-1 TGCAGCGTTGAGGGAAACCAAGAGACCCAGTACTTC CSVEGNQETQYF